A single sample gave rise to the 21 T cell receptor beta chains below, sequenced in a study of diagnostic markers for celiac disease. For each CDR3 protein, TCRdb gives one entry from its re-call of the reads, without DNA. This sample's clone table lists about 5,600 distinct CDR3 sequences. The sequenced sample was either unsorted cells or a sorted T cell fraction (not recorded which). The receptors were sampled from a human donor. This table probably holds off-target reads from a library built for another chain.

The rearrangement uses TRBV2 and TRBJ1-1; the D call of TRBD1 rests on TCRdb alone, since no DNA is present to check it. Germline assignment: CDR1 SNHLY and CDR2 FYNNEI. The CDR3 is 14 residues long. CDR3 sequence reads: CASSSRGLDTEAFF. Full variable domain (remainder filled in from reference TRBV2 and TRBJ1-1): EPEVTQTPSHQVTQMGQEVILRCVPISNHLYFYWYRQILGQKVEFLVSFYNNEISEKSEIFDDQFSVERPDGSNFTLKIRSTKLEDSAMYFCASSSRGLDTEAFFGQGTRLTVV.

This clonotype counts as medium-sized by frequency. The chain combines TRBV12-3 or TRBV12-4 with TRBJ2-3; the TRBD1 assignment by TCRdb is unverifiable without DNA. CDR3 size: 14 residues. CDR3 protein: CASSLVGNADTQYF.

This chain links TRBV20-1 with TRBJ1-2; TCRdb names TRBD1, which stays unverified in the absence of DNA. The CDR3 contains 13 residues. Germline CDR1 DFQATT, CDR2 SNEGSKA (reference sequence). Here the CDR3 reads CSTRTHPPNGYTF.

This clonotype is identified as medium-sized from frequency. This rearrangement joins TRBV12-3 or TRBV12-4 to TRBJ1-6; TCRdb's D call of TRBD1 is untestable without DNA. CDR3 length: 13 residues. CDR3 loop: CASSTGRNSPLHF.

The gene calls are TRBV2 and TRBJ2-7; the D call from TCRdb, TRBD2, cannot be confirmed without DNA. From germline, CDR1 is SNHLY and CDR2 FYNNEI. This CDR3 has 15 amino acids. CDR3: CASSVLAGGGYEQYF.

V is TRBV4-1 and J is TRBJ2-3; TCRdb names TRBD2, which stays unverified in the absence of DNA. CDR3 length: 15 amino acids. Per germline, CDR1 MGHRA and CDR2 YSYEKL. This CDR3 reads CASSQSGGAADTQYF.

J is TRBJ1-2 and V is TRBV20-1; TCRdb proposes TRBD1, but this gene call is untestable without DNA. Germline V lookup: CDR1 DFQATT, CDR2 SNEGSKA (reference sequence). The CDR3 length is 13 residues. The CDR3 sequence: CSAKTTGGNGYTF.

This chain uses TRBV5-4 with TRBJ2-3; TCRdb outputs TRBD2, but without DNA this stays unchecked. The V gene's germline CDR1 is SGHNT and CDR2 YYREEE (reference sequence). The CDR3 loop spans 14 amino acids. The CDR3 loop reads CASSRTSNTDTQYF.

The chain uses TRBV30 and TRBJ1-2; as DNA is missing, the TRBD1 call by TCRdb cannot be tested. CDR3 size: 15 residues. From germline, CDR1 is GTSNPN and CDR2 SVGIG (reference sequence). CDR3 sequence: CAWSVAPRGSYGYTF.

V usage is TRBV30 and J usage is TRBJ1-1. Germline assignment: CDR1 GTSNPN and CDR2 SVGIG (reference sequence). This CDR3 has 13 amino acids. The CDR3 loop is CAWSRQANTEAFF. Filled out from reference TRBV30 and TRBJ1-1, the complete variable domain reads SQTIHQWPATLVQPVGSPLSLECTVEGTSNPNLYWYRQAAGRGLQLLFYSVGIGQISSEVPQNLSASRPQDRQFILSSKKLLLSDSGFYLCAWSRQANTEAFFGQGTRLTVV.

The chain employs TRBV20-1 and TRBJ1-4. Germline lookup yields CDR1 DFQATT and CDR2 SNEGSKA (reference sequence). This CDR3 is built from 16 residues. CDR3 in amino acids: CSARGSAIATNEKLFF.

This chain links TRBV7-2 with TRBJ1-2; lacking DNA, the TRBD1 call made by TCRdb goes unchecked. The CDR3 length is 13 residues. Germline assignment: CDR1 SGHTA and CDR2 FQGNSA. The CDR3 is CASSLGDRRGYTF.

V gene TRBV7-8 combines with J gene TRBJ1-3. This CDR3 has 11 residues. Looked up from germline, CDR1 is SGHVS and CDR2 is FQNEAQ. CDR3 amino acids: CASSSSDTIYF.

Measured by frequency, this clonotype is medium-sized. V usage is TRBV7-9 and J usage is TRBJ1-2. From germline, CDR1 is SEHNR and CDR2 FQNEAQ (reference sequence). CDR3 length equals 13 residues. The CDR3 is CASTLTRNNGYTF.

This chain joins TRBV30 and TRBJ1-1. The CDR3 sequence is 15 residues long. The germline gives CDR1 GTSNPN, CDR2 SVGIG (reference sequence). CDR3 sequence reads: CAYDLEEQMNTEAFF. Combining the CDR3 with reference TRBV30 and TRBJ1-1 gives the whole variable domain SQTIHQWPATLVQPVGSPLSLECTVEGTSNPNLYWYRQAAGRGLQLLFYSVGIGQISSEVPQNLSASRPQDRQFILSSKKLLLSDSGFYLCAYDLEEQMNTEAFFGQGTRLTVV.

This clonotype shows up as medium-sized by frequency. The chain employs TRBV27 and TRBJ2-7; there is no DNA to check the TCRdb D call of TRBD2. The germline CDR1 and CDR2 sequences are MNHEY and SMNVEV (reference sequence). The CDR3 runs 17 residues. The chain's CDR3 is CASSLRTSGGTGYEQYF.

Frequency places this clonotype as medium-sized. V and J are TRBV12-3 or TRBV12-4 and TRBJ1-5; the D call of TRBD1 rests on TCRdb alone, since no DNA is present to check it. CDR3 size: 14 residues. The CDR3 loop reads CASSQGGTLKPQHF.

This chain connects TRBV7-9 to TRBJ2-3; with no DNA, the TCRdb D assignment of TRBD2 cannot be verified. This CDR3 is built from 15 residues. The germline CDR1 and CDR2 sequences are SEHNR and FQNEAQ (reference sequence). This CDR3 reads CASSFHGRVVDTQYF. The full variable domain, rest sourced from reference TRBV7-9 and TRBJ2-3, is DTGVSQNPRHKITKRGQNVTFRCDPISEHNRLYWYRQTLGQGPEFLTYFQNEAQLEKSRLLSDRFSAERPKGSFSTLEIQRTEQGDSAMYLCASSFHGRVVDTQYFGPGTRLTVL.

Considering frequency, this clonotype is medium-sized. This rearrangement joins TRBV4-1 to TRBJ1-6; the TRBD1 assignment by TCRdb is unverifiable without DNA. CDR1 is MGHRA and CDR2 is YSYEKL in the germline V gene. CDR3 length equals 17 residues. Here the CDR3 reads CASSQRDTIVYNSPLHF.

The rearrangement uses TRBV5-1 and TRBJ1-3. Per the germline V gene, CDR1 is SGHRS and CDR2 is YFSETQ. The CDR3 runs to 15 residues. CDR3 sequence reads: CASSSSLSGGNTIYF.

This rearrangement joins TRBV30 to TRBJ1-6. This CDR3 contains 15 residues. Germline CDR1 is GTSNPN and CDR2 is SVGIG (reference sequence). This CDR3 is CAWSVGQVRNSPLHF.